The clone carrying this T cell receptor (beta chain) appeared a single time. Its antigen is unidentified. Some clones are missing from TCRdb's copy, which holds only in-frame ones; the method was immunoSEQ multiplex PCR. The data hold around 140,000 clones, with 90% to 95% observed a single time. This sample was taken from a study of T cell responses to AZD1222 COVID-19 vaccine. Study-level results: The donors showed a predominance of white British ancestry and of females, with possible underestimation of clonal diversity. Spike-wide vaccine-associated CD4 TCRs dominated at 160-218 and 743-854. The breadth and depth of Spike-specific TCRs increased once two AZD1222 doses had been given.

Germline loops: CDR1 LNHDA, CDR2 SQIVND (reference sequence). The CDR3 has 15 amino acids. Trimming removed 8 bases at V and 9 bases at J, with 23 bases between. Sequenced material: peripheral blood, taken after recovery from COVID-19. The source is an adult who had recovered from COVID-19. The rearrangement uses TRBV19 and TRBJ2-1; maybe TRBD2 (6 bases). In DNA, the CDR3 is TGTGCCAGTTGCTCGTTGGAGGGAACTTTCTGTGAGCAGTTCTTC. This encodes CASCSLEGTFCEQFF.